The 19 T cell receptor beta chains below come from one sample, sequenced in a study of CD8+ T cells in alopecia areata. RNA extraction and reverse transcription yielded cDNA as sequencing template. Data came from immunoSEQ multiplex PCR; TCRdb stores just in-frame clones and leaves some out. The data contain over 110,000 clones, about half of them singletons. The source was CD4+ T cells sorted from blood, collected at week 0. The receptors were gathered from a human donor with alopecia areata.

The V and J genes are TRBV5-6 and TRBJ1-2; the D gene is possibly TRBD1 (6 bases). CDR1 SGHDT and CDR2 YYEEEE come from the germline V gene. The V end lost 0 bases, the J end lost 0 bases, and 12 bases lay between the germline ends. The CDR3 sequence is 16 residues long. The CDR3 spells CASSLAGTRTNYGYTF. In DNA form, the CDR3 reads TGTGCCAGCAGCTTGGCCGGGACACGGACTAACTATGGCTACACCTTC. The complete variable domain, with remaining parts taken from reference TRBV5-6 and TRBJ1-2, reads DAGVTQSPTHLIKTRGQQVTLRCSPKSGHDTVSWYQQALGQGPQFIFQYYEEEERQRGNFPDRFSGHQFPNYSSELNVNALLLGDSALYLCASSLAGTRTNYGYTFGSGTRLTVV.

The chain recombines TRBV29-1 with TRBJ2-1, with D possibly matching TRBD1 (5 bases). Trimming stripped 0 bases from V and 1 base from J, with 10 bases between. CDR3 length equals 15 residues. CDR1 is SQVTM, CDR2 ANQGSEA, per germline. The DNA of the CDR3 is TGCAGCGTTGAAGAGCGAGACAGATCCTACAATGAGCAGTTCTTC. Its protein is CSVEERDRSYNEQFF.

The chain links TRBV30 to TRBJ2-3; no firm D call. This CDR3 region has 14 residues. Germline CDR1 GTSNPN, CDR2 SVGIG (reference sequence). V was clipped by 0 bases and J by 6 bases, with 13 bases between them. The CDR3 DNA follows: TGTGCCTGGAGTGTACGGAACAGTCAGGATACGCAGTATTTT. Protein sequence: CAWSVRNSQDTQYF. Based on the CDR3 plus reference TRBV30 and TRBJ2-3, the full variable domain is SQTIHQWPATLVQPVGSPLSLECTVEGTSNPNLYWYRQAAGRGLQLLFYSVGIGQISSEVPQNLSASRPQDRQFILSSKKLLLSDSGFYLCAWSVRNSQDTQYFGPGTRLTVL.

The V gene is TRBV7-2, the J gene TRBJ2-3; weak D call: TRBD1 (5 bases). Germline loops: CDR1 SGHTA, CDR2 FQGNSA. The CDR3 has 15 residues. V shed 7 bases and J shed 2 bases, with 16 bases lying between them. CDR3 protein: CASISSPGLTDTQYF. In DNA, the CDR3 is TGTGCCAGCATCTCCTCGCCAGGGCTCACAGATACGCAGTATTTT.

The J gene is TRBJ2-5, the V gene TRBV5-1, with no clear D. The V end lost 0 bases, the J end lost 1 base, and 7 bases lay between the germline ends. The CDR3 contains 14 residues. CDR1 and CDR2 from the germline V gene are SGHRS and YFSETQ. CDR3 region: CASSLEPSQETQYF. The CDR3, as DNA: TGCGCCAGCAGCTTGGAACCCAGCCAAGAGACCCAGTACTTC. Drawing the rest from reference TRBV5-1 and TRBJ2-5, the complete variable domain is KAGVTQTPRYLIKTRGQQVTLSCSPISGHRSVSWYQQTPGQGLQFLFEYFSETQRNKGNFPGRFSGRQFSNSRSEMNVSTLELGDSALYLCASSLEPSQETQYFGPGTRLLVL.

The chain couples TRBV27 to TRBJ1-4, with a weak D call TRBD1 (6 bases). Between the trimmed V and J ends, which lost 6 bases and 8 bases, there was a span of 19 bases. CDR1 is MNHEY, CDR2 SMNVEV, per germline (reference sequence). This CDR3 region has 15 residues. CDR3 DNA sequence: TGTGCCAGCAGGCCCCGCGACAGGTCGAGCGAAAAACTGTTTTTT. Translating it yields CASRPRDRSSEKLFF.

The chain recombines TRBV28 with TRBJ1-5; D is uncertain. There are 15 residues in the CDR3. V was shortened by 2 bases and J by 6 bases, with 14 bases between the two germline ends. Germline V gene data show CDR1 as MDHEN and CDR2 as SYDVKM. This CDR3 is CASSLEAARSQPQHF. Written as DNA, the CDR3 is TGTGCCAGCAGTTTAGAGGCGGCGAGGAGTCAGCCCCAGCATTTT.

The CDR3 is CASSSGVASVSSYEQYF. The CDR3 DNA reads as TGCGCCAGCAGCTCTGGAGTCGCTAGCGTATCCTCGTACGAGCAGTACTTC. The chain recombines TRBV5-1 with TRBJ2-7; perhaps TRBD2 as D (6 bases). The CDR3 extends over 17 amino acids. V was cut by 3 bases and J by 4 bases, with 23 bases left in between. From germline, CDR1 is SGHRS and CDR2 YFSETQ.

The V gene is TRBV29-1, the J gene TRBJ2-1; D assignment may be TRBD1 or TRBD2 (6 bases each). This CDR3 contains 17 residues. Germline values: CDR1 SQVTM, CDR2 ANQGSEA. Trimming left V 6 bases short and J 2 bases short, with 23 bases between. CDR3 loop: CSVDSTGLSGAYNEQFF. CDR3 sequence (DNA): TGCAGCGTGGACTCTACGGGACTCTCAGGGGCCTACAATGAGCAGTTCTTC.

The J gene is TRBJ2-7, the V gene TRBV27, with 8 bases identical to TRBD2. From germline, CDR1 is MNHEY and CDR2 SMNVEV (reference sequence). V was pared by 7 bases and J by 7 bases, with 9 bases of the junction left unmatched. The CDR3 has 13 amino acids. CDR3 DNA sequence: TGTGCCAGCACGGTTAGACGGGGGGGTGAGCAGTACTTC. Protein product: CASTVRRGGEQYF.

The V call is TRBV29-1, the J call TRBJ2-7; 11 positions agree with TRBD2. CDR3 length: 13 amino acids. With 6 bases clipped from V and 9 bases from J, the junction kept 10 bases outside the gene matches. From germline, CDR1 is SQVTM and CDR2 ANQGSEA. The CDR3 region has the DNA TGCAGCGTAACCCTTAGGACTAGCGGGCGGCAGTACTTC. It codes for CSVTLRTSGRQYF.

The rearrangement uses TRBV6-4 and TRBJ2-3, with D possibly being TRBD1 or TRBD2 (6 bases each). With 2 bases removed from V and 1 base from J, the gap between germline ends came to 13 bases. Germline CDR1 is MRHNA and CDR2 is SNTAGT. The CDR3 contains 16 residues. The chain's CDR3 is CASSDGRGGRTDTQYF. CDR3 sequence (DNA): TGTGCCAGCAGTGACGGTCGAGGGGGGCGCACAGATACGCAGTATTTT.

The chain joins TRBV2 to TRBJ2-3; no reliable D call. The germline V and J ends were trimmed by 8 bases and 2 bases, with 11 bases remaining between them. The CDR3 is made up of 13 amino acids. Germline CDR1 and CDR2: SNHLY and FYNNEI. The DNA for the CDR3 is TGTGCCAGCGGTGGCAGGCCCACAGATACGCAGTATTTT. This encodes CASGGRPTDTQYF.

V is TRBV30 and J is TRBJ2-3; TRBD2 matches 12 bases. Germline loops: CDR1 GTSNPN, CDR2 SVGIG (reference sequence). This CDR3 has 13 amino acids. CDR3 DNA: TGTGCTCGGACTAGCGGGGCCCCAGATACGCAGTATTTT. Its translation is CARTSGAPDTQYF.

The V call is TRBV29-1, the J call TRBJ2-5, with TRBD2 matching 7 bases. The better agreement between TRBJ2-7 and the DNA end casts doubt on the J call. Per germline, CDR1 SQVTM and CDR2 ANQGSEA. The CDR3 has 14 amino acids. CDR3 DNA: TGCAGCGGTGGATTCGCGGGAGAGGGGTACGAGCAGTACTTC. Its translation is CSGGFAGEGYEQYF.

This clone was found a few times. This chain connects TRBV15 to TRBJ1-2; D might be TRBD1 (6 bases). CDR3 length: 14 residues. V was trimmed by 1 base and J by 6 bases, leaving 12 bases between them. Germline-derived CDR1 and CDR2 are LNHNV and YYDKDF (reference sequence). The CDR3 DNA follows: TGTGCCACCAGCAGAGGGGACACCCTCGATGGCTACACCTTC. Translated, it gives CATSRGDTLDGYTF. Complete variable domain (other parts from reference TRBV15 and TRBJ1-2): DAMVIQNPRYQVTQFGKPVTLSCSQTLNHNVMYWYQQKSSQAPKLLFHYYDKDFNNEADTPDNFQSRRPNTSFCFLDIRSPGLGDTAMYLCATSRGDTLDGYTFGSGTRLTVV.

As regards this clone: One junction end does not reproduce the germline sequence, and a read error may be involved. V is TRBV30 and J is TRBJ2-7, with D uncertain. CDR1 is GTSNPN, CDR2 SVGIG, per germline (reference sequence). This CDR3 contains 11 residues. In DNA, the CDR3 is TGTGCCTGGAGTGTACTTTACGGGCAGTACTTC. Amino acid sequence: CAWSVLYGQYF. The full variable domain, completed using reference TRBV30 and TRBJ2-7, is SQTIHQWPATLVQPVGSPLSLECTVEGTSNPNLYWYRQAAGRGLQLLFYSVGIGQISSEVPQNLSASRPQDRQFILSSKKLLLSDSGFYLCAWSVLYGQYFGPGTRLTVT.

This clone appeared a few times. The chain's CDR3 is CASSVTPYEQYF. The CDR3 DNA follows: TGTGCCAGCAGTGTAACCCCCTACGAGCAGTACTTC. This chain joins TRBV6-6 and TRBJ2-7; D gene uncertain. CDR3 length equals 12 residues. V lost 5 bases and J 2 bases, leaving 7 bases between the germline ends. From germline, CDR1 is MNHNY and CDR2 SVGAGI (reference sequence).

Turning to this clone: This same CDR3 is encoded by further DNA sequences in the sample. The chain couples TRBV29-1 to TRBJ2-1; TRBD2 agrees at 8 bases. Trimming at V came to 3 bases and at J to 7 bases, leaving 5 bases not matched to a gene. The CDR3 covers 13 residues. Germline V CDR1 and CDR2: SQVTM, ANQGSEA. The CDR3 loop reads CSVEGTGGNEQFF. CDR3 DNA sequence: TGCAGCGTTGAGGGGACGGGGGGGAATGAGCAGTTCTTC.